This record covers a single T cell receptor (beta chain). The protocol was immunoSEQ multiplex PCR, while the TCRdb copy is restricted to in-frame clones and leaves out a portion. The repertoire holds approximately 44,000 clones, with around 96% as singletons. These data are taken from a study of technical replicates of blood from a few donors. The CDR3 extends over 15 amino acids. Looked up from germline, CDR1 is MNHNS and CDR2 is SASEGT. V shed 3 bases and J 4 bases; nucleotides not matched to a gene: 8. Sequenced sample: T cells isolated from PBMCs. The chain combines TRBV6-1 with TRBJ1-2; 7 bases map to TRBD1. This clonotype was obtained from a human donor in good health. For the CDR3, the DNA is TGTGCCAGCAGTGACAGAGACAGGGATAGCTATGGCTACACCTTC. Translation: CASSDRDRDSYGYTF.